Listed here are 7 T cell receptor beta chains from one sample, sequenced in a study of T cell repertoires in cytomegalovirus infection. TCRdb reprocessed the reads via MiXCR and lists one record per CDR3 protein. The table has 350,000 to 550,000 distinct CDR3 sequences, approximately 31% seen once; the top ten hold around 15%. Sequenced input: PBMCs. These receptors all stem from a human donor in good health (CMV status not recorded). Some clones in this sample may be carry-over from other donors' samples.

Ten or more counts support this clonotype. The chain links TRBV7-2 to TRBJ2-7; TRBD1 matches 9 bases. The V gene's germline CDR1 is SGHTA and CDR2 FQGNSA. The V segment lost 2 bases and the J segment 9 bases; nucleotides outside the gene matches: 8. CDR3 size: 14 residues. CDR3 nucleotide sequence: TGTGCCAGCAGCTTAAGTACAGGGGGCGGCGGGCAGTACTTC. Translating it yields CASSLSTGGGGQYF.

J is TRBJ1-6 and V is TRBV15; 9 nucleotides match TRBD1. CDR3 size: 14 residues. Losses at the gene ends were 6 bases for V and 10 bases for J; bases not matched to a gene: 7. The germline V gene encodes CDR1 LNHNV and CDR2 YYDKDF (reference sequence). The CDR3 loop is CATRLRDRVSPLHF. DNA of the CDR3: TGTGCCACCAGACTCCGGGACAGGGTCTCACCCCTCCACTTT.

This clonotype appeared once. The chain has TRBV5-5 and TRBJ2-7; either TRBD1 or TRBD2 may supply D (5 bases each). This CDR3 is 14 amino acids long. The ends were cut back, 4 bases at V and 7 bases at J, with 18 bases in the middle. Germline V gene data show CDR1 as SGHKS and CDR2 as YYEKEE (reference sequence). The CDR3 reads CASSRGVHPGEQYF. For the CDR3, the DNA is TGTGCCAGCAGCCGGGGAGTACACCCAGGGGAGCAGTACTTC.

The chain is built from TRBV6-5 and TRBJ2-7, with D uncertain. The germline V gene encodes CDR1 MNHEY and CDR2 SVGAGI. This CDR3 spans 14 amino acids. V gave up 5 bases and J gave up 3 bases, with 14 bases separating them. The CDR3 sequence is CASSPDLWGYEQYF. CDR3 sequence (DNA): TGTGCCAGCAGTCCAGACCTGTGGGGCTACGAGCAGTACTTC.

This clonotype was seen more than once but under ten times. The chain recombines TRBV5-6 with TRBJ1-2; weak D call: TRBD1 (5 bases). CDR1 is SGHDT and CDR2 is YYEEEE in the germline V gene. V was cut by 3 bases and J by 2 bases, with 17 bases left in between. The CDR3 covers 16 residues. CDR3 nucleotides: TGTGCCAGCAGCTCACTCGGGGTTGAGGGGAACTATGGCTACACCTTC. As protein: CASSSLGVEGNYGYTF.

This clonotype was seen ten or more times. V usage is TRBV7-2 and J usage is TRBJ2-5; 13 bases match TRBD2. Germline lookup yields CDR1 SGHTA and CDR2 FQGNSA. The CDR3 runs to 19 residues. J gave up 6 bases and V 4 bases, and 17 bases lay outside the gene matches. The CDR3: CASSSASTSGGATLKTQYF. CDR3 bases: TGTGCCAGCAGCTCGGCCTCCACTAGCGGGGGGGCCACGTTGAAGACCCAGTACTTC. The full variable domain, in which reference TRBV7-2 and TRBJ2-5 provide the parts outside the CDR3, is GAGVSQSPSNKVTEKGKDVELRCDPISGHTALYWYRQSLGQGLEFLIYFQGNSAPDKSGLPSDRFSAERTGGSVSTLTIQRTQQEDSAVYLCASSSASTSGGATLKTQYFGPGTRLLVL.

Points on this clonotype: A much larger clone is a single base away; this may be a read error. The gene calls are TRBV7-2 and TRBJ1-2; weak D call: TRBD1 (5 bases). CDR1 SGHTA and CDR2 FQGNSA come from the germline V gene. The CDR3 runs to 13 residues. Trimming shortened V by 6 bases and J by 4 bases, and 12 bases separated the two germline ends. The CDR3 is CASRPGGGYGYTF. The CDR3 nucleotides read TGTGCCAGCAGACCCGGGGGGGGCTATGGCTACACCTTC.